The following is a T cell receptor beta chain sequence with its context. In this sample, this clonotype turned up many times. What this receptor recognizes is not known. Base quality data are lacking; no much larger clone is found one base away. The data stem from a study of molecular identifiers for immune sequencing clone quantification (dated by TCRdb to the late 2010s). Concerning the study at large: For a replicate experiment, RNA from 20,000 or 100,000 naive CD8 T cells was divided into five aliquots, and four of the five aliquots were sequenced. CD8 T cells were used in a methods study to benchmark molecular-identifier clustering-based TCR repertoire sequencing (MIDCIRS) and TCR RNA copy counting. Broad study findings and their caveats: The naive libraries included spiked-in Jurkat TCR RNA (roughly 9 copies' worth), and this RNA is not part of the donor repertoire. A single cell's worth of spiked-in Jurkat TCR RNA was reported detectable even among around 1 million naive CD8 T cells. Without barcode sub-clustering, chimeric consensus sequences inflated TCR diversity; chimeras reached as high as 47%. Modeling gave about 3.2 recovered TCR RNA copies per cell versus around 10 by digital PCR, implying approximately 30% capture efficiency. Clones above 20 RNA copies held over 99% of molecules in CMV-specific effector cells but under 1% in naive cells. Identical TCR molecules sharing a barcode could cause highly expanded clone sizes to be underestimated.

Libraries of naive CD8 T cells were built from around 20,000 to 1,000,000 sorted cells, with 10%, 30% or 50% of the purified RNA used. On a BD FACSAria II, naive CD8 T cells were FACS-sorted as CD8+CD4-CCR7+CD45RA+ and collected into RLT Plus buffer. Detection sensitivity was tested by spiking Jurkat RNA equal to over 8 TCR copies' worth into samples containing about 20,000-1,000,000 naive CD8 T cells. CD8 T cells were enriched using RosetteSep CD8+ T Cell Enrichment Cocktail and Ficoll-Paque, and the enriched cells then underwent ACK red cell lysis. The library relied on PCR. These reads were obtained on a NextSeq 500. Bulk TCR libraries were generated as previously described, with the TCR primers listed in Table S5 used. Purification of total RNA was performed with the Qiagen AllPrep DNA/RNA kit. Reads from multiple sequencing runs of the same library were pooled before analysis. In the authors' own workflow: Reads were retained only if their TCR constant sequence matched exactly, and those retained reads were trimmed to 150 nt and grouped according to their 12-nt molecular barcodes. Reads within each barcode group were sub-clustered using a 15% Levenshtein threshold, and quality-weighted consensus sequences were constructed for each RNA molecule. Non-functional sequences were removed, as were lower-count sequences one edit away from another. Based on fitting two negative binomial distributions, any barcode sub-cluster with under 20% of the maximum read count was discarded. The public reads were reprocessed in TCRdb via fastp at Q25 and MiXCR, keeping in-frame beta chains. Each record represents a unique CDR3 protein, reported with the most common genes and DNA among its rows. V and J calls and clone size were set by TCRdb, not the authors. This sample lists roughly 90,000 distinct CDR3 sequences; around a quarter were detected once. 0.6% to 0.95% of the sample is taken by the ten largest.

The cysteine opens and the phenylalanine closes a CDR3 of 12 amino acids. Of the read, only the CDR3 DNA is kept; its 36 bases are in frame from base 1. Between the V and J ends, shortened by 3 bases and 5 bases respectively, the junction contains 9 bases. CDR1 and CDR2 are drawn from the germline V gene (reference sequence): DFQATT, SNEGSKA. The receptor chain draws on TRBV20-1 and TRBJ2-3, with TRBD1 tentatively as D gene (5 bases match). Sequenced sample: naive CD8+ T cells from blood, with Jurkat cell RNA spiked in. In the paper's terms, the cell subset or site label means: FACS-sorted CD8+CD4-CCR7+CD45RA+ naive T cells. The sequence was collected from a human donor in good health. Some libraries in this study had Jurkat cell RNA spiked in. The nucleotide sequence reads TGCAGTGCTAGGGACATCGGAGATACGCAGTATTTT. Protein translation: CSARDIGDTQYF.